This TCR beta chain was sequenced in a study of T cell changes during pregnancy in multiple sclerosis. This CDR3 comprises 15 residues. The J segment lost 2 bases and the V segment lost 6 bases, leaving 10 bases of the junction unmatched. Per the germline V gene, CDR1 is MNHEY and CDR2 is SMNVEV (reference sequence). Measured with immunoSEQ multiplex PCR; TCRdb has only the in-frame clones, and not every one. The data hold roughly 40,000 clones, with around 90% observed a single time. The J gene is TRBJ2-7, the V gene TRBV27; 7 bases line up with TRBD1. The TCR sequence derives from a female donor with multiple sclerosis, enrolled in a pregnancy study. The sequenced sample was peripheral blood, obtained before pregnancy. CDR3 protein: CASSLDRQGPYEQYF. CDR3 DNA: TGTGCCAGCAGCTTGGACCGACAGGGTCCCTACGAGCAGTACTTC.